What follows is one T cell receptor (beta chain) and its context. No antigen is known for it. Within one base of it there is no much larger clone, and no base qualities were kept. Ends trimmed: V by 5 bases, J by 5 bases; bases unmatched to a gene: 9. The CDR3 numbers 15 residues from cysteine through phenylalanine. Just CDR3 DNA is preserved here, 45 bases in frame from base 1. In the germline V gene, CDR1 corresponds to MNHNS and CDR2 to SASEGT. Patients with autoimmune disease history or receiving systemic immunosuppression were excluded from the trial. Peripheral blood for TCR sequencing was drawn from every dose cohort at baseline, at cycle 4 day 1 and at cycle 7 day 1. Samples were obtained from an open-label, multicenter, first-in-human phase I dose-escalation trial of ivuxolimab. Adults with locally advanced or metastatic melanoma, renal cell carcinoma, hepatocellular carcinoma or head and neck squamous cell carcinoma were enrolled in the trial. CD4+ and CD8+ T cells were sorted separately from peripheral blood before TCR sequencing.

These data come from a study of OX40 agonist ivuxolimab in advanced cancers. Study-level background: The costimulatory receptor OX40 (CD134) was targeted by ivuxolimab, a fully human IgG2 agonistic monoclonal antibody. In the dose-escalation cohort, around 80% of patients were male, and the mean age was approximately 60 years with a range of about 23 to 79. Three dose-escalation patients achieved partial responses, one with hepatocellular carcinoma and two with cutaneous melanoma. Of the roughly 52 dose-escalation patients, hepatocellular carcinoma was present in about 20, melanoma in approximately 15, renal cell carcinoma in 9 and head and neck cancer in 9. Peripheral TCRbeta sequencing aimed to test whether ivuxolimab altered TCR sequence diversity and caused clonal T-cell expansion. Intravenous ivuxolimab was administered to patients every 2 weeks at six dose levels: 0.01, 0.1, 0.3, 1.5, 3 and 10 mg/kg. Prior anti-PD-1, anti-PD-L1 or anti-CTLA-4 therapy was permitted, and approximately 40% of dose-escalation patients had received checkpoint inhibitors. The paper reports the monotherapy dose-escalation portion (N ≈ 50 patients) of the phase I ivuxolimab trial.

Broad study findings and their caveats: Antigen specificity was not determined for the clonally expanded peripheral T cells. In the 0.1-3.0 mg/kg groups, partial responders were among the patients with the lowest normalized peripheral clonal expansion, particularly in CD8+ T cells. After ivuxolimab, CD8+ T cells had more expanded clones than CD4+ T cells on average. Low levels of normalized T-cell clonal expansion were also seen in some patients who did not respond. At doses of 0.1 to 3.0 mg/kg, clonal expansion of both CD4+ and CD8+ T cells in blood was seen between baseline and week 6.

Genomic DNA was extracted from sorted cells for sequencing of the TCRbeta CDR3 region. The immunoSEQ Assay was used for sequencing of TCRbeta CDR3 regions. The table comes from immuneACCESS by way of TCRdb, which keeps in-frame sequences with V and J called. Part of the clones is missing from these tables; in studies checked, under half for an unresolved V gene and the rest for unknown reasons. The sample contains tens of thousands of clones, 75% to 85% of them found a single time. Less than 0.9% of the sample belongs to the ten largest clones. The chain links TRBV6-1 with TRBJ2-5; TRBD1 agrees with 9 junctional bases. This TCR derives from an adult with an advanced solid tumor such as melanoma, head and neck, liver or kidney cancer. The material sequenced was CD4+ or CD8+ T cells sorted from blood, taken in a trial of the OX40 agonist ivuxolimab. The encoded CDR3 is CASSQQGASGETQYF. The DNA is TGTGCCAGCAGTCAACAGGGGGCGTCGGGGGAGACCCAGTACTTC.